The rows below give T cell receptor beta chains drawn from one sample of a study of blood T cell repertoires in COVID-19. The repertoire was sequenced with immunoSEQ multiplex PCR; TCRdb's copy has only in-frame clones and lacks some. Found here are 250,000 to 300,000 clones, roughly 91% of them singletons; the top ten hold 2.9%. Sequencing input: PBMCs or T cells enriched from blood (not recorded which). These receptor sequences come from a woman aged 45-65 years who had been exposed to COVID-19. Each CDR3 is given with its conserved first and last residue. D genes are given only for firm matches. Only some rows state a clone size, as once, few, many or a class for expanded clones.

j_call clone_size d_call v_call cdr3_nt cdr3_aa
TRBJ2-3 - - TRBV29-1 TGCAGCATCCTCCACGGGAGCACAGATACGCAGTATTTT CSILHGSTDTQYF
TRBJ1-2 - - TRBV12-3/TRBV12-4 TGTGCCAGCAGGCCAGGGATCGGCGGCTACACCTTC CASRPGIGGYTF
TRBJ2-3 - TRBD1 TRBV7-9 TGTGCCAGCAGCTCAACCGGGACAGGCGTCACAGATACGCAGTATTTT CASSSTGTGVTDTQYF
TRBJ1-1 - TRBD1 TRBV19 TGTGCCACCGTCAGGGGGATTAGCGCTTTCTTT CATVRGISAFF
TRBJ1-1 - TRBD1 TRBV5-1 TGCGCCAGCAGCTTGGACAGGGGGCGAGTGGACACTGAAGCTTTCTTT CASSLDRGRVDTEAFF
TRBJ1-3 - - TRBV18 TGTGCCAGCTCACCAGGACAAACTGGAAACACCATATATTTT CASSPGQTGNTIYF
TRBJ2-7 - - TRBV5-1 TGCGCCAGCAGCGGCACCGGGAGCTACGAGCAGTACTTC CASSGTGSYEQYF
TRBJ2-5 - - TRBV10-1 TGCGCCAGCAGGGAGGAGCAGGGCCAAGAGACCCAGTACTTC CASREEQGQETQYF
TRBJ2-7 - - TRBV6-2/TRBV6-3 TGTGCCAGCAGTTACTTACAGGGATCGGGCTACGAGCAGTACTTC CASSYLQGSGYEQYF
TRBJ1-1 - - TRBV5-1 TGCGCCAGCACCAGGGGCGGTCTGAACACTGAAGCTTTCTTT CASTRGGLNTEAFF
TRBJ1-5 - - TRBV4-1 TGCGCCAGCAGCCCCTATAGTGCGGCGGGCCTGAGGAGCAATCAGCCCCAGCATTTT CASSPYSAAGLRSNQPQHF
TRBJ1-6 - TRBD1 TRBV30 TGTGCCGGATTACAGGGGGCTAATTCACCCCTCCACTTT CAGLQGANSPLHF
TRBJ1-2 - TRBD1 TRBV18 TGTGCCAGCTCAAAGACCGGGACAGGGTCCGATGGCTACACCTTC CASSKTGTGSDGYTF
TRBJ1-6 - TRBD1 TRBV3-1/TRBV3-2 TGTGCCAGCAGGCGCCGGGACAGCTATCATTCACCCCTCCACTTT CASRRRDSYHSPLHF
TRBJ1-1 - - TRBV27 TGTGCCAGCACCCAAAGGGAGGGGGAGACAGCTTTCTTT CASTQREGETAFF
TRBJ1-5 - TRBD1 TRBV3-1/TRBV3-2 TGTGCCAGCAGCCACCCCCCCGGACAGGGGGCAGGTCAGCCCCAGCATTTT CASSHPPGQGAGQPQHF
TRBJ2-7 - TRBD1 TRBV18 TGTGCCAGCTCACCCGCGGGACAGGGCCCGTACGAGCAGTACTTC CASSPAGQGPYEQYF
TRBJ2-1 - TRBD1 TRBV19 TGTGCCAGTAGTACGACAGGGGGGTTAGGCTACAATGAGCAGTTCTTC CASSTTGGLGYNEQFF
TRBJ1-4 - TRBD1 TRBV10-3 TGTGCCAGCGGCGATTCCGGGACAGGGGGCTTTGGTGAAAAACTGTTTTTT CASGDSGTGGFGEKLFF
TRBJ1-1 - - TRBV3-1/TRBV3-2 TGTGCCAGCAAACAAAGGGACTTCTCTGAAGCTTTCTTT CASKQRDFSEAFF
TRBJ1-6 - - TRBV5-1 TGCGCCAGCAGCTTGCAGGGGATCGGTTCACCCCTCCACTTT CASSLQGIGSPLHF
TRBJ1-6 - - TRBV3-1/TRBV3-2 TGTGCCAGCAGCCAAGGGACTGCGGCTTTCGAATCACCCCTCCACTTT CASSQGTAAFESPLHF
TRBJ2-1 - - TRBV6-5 TGTGCCAGCAGACTGATCCTTTCTTCCTACAATGAGCAGTTCTTC CASRLILSSYNEQFF
TRBJ2-2 - - TRBV7-9 TGTGCCAGCAGCCCCGTCGGTGGGGAGCTGTTTTTT CASSPVGGELFF
TRBJ1-5 - TRBD1 TRBV28 TGTGCCAGCAGGTCAGGGGGCTCGATTCAGCCCCAGCATTTT CASRSGGSIQPQHF
TRBJ1-6 - - TRBV21-1 TGTGCCAGCAGCAAAGAGAGGACAGGGGGCGCCGATATGAATTCACCCCTCCACTTT CASSKERTGGADMNSPLHF
TRBJ2-5 - - TRBV7-2 TGTGCCAGCAAGCTAAGCGGCCAAGAGACCCAGTACTTC CASKLSGQETQYF
TRBJ1-5 once TRBD1 TRBV7-2 TGTGCCAGCAGCTTATGGACAGGGGGCAGTCAGCCCCAGCATTTT CASSLWTGGSQPQHF
TRBJ2-1 - TRBD1 TRBV6-5 TGTGCCAGCTCATTAGACAGGGCATCCTACAATGAGCAGTTCTTC CASSLDRASYNEQFF
TRBJ1-5 - TRBD1 TRBV29-1 TGCAGCGTTGTGGAGGGGGCTTATAATCAGCCCCAGCATTTT CSVVEGAYNQPQHF
TRBJ1-6 - TRBD1 TRBV3-1/TRBV3-2 TGTGCCAGCAGCCAGCGACAGGGGAATTGGAATTCACCCCTCCACTTT CASSQRQGNWNSPLHF
TRBJ2-7 - TRBD2 TRBV7-8 TGTGCCAGCAGCTTAAGCGGGGGGCCCTACGAGCAGTACTTC CASSLSGGPYEQYF
TRBJ2-1 - TRBD1 TRBV7-8 TGTGCCAGCAGGCCAGGGGGTTCCTACAATGAGCAGTTCTTC CASRPGGSYNEQFF
TRBJ2-7 - TRBD1 TRBV27 TGTGCCAGCCCTACCGGAAGGACAGGGGGCTATCCCTACGAGCAGTACTTC CASPTGRTGGYPYEQYF
TRBJ1-1 - - TRBV6-1 TGTGCCAGCAGTGAAGGGTTTTACGTACAGAAGAACACTGAAGCTTTCTTT CASSEGFYVQKNTEAFF
TRBJ2-2 once - TRBV28 TGTGCCAGCAGTTTCTACGGGGAGCTGTTTTTT CASSFYGELFF
TRBJ1-1 once - TRBV6-5 TGTGCCAGCACCCGACCCCCGGAGACCACTGAAGCTTTCTTT CASTRPPETTEAFF
TRBJ1-2 - TRBD1 TRBV18 TGTGCCAGCTCACCTTCCGGGGACAGCGGCGGCTACACCTTC CASSPSGDSGGYTF
TRBJ1-3 - - TRBV4-1 TGCGCCAGCAGCCGAGGGCTCGGGGTCTCTGGAAACACCATATATTTT CASSRGLGVSGNTIYF
TRBJ1-1 - TRBD1 TRBV7-6 TGTGCCAGCAGCTTAGAAACAGGGGGAACTGAAGCTTTCTTT CASSLETGGTEAFF
TRBJ2-7 once - TRBV11-2 TGTGCCAGCAGCAACCCTCTGGCCACCTACGAGCAGTACTTC CASSNPLATYEQYF
TRBJ2-6 - TRBD1 TRBV5-3 TGTGCCAGAAGCCCCGACAGGGAGACTGGGGCCAACGTCCTGACTTTC CARSPDRETGANVLTF
TRBJ2-2 - TRBD1 TRBV7-8 TGTGCCAGCAGCGAAGCGGGACAGGGGGCTTCCGGGGAGCTGTTTTTT CASSEAGQGASGELFF
TRBJ1-5 - TRBD1 TRBV19 TGTGCCAGTAGTTTTGGGACAGGGACCCGTCAGCCCCAGCATTTT CASSFGTGTRQPQHF
TRBJ2-3 - - TRBV28 TGTGCCAGCAGTTTGATAGGGCAGGGACTCCCAGATACGCAGTATTTT CASSLIGQGLPDTQYF
TRBJ2-3 - - TRBV20-1 TGCAGTGCTAGTGTGGGCGTATCCACAGATACGCAGTATTTT CSASVGVSTDTQYF
TRBJ2-2 - - TRBV3-1/TRBV3-2 TGTGCCAGCAGCCCGACTGCGAACACCGGGGAGCTGTTTTTT CASSPTANTGELFF
TRBJ1-1 once TRBD1 TRBV5-1 TGCGCCAGCAGCTTGGGGGACAGGGGATTTGAAGCTTTCTTT CASSLGDRGFEAFF
TRBJ1-6 - - TRBV27 TGTGCCAGCAGTTTTCGAGGGCTCGGGGCACCCCTCCACTTT CASSFRGLGAPLHF
TRBJ2-5 - - TRBV10-2 TGCGCCAGCAGTGCGACAGGCGGGGAGACCCAGTACTTC CASSATGGETQYF
TRBJ1-6 - - TRBV6-5 TGTGCCAGCAGCGCAAATTTACAGGGTTGGTCACCCCTCCACTTT CASSANLQGWSPLHF
TRBJ2-7 few TRBD1 TRBV30 TGTGCCTGGAGCTCCGGACAGGGGGACGAGCAGTACTTC CAWSSGQGDEQYF
TRBJ1-2 - TRBD1 TRBV4-1 TGCGCCAGCAGCCGGACAGGGGAGAAGGACTATGGCTACACCTTC CASSRTGEKDYGYTF
TRBJ2-6 - TRBD1 TRBV28 TGTGCCAGCAGTTTACGAGGGCTTGGACAGGGGAAAGGGGTCCTGACTTTC CASSLRGLGQGKGVLTF
TRBJ2-2 - - TRBV28 TGTGCCAGCAGTCGTAGACACGCGAACACCGGGGAGCTGTTTTTT CASSRRHANTGELFF
TRBJ2-3 - TRBD2 TRBV6-5 TGTGCCAGCACCCGACCGGGGGGGGGAGATACGCAGTATTTT CASTRPGGGDTQYF
TRBJ1-4 - TRBD1 TRBV7-9 TGTGCCAGCAGCCGAAGAGGGACAGGGGTTGAAAAACTGTTTTTT CASSRRGTGVEKLFF